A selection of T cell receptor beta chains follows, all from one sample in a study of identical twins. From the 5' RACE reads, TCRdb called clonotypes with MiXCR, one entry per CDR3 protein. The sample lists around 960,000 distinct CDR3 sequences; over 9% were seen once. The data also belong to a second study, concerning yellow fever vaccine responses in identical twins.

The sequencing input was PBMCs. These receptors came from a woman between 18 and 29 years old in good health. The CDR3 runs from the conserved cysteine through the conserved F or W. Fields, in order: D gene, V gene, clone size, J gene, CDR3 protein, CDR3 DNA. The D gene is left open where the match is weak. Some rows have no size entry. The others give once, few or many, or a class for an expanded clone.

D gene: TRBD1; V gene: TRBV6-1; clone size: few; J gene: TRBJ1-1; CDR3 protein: CASSKRGGAMTEAFF; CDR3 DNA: TGTGCCAGCAGTAAGAGAGGGGGCGCGATGACTGAAGCTTTCTTT
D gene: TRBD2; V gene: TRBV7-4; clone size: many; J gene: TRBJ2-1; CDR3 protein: CASSSPGLAGGPTQRSSYNEQFF; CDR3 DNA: TGTGCCAGCAGCTCCCCGGGACTAGCGGGAGGGCCAACCCAACGAAGCTCCTACAATGAGCAGTTCTTC
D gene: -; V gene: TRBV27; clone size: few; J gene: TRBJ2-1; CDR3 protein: CASSFGIGNEQFF; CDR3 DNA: TGTGCCAGCAGTTTCGGGATCGGCAATGAGCAGTTCTTC
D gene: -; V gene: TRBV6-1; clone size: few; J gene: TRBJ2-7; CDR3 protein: CASSGPGFYEQYF; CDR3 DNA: TGTGCCAGCAGTGGACCAGGGTTCTACGAGCAGTACTTC
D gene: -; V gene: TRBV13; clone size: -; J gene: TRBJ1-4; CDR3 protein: CASSTGTRVEKLFF; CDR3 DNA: TGTGCCAGCAGCACCGGGACGAGGGTAGAAAAACTGTTTTTT
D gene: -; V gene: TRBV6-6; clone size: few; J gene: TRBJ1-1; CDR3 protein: CAARGLMSTEAFF; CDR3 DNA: TGTGCCGCCAGGGGCCTTATGTCCACTGAAGCTTTCTTT
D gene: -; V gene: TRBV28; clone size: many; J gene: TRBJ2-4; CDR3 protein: CASSLSSGYAKNIQYF; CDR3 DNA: TGTGCCAGCAGTTTATCATCAGGGTATGCCAAAAACATTCAGTACTTC
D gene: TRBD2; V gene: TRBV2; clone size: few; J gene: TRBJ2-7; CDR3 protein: CASSEPTSGSNPYEQYF; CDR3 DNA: TGTGCCAGCAGTGAACCAACTAGCGGGAGCAATCCCTACGAGCAGTACTTC
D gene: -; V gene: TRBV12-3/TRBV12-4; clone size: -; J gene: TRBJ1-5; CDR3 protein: CASSRSGQPQHF; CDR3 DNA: TGTGCCAGCAGTCGTTCAGGACAGCCCCAGCATTTT
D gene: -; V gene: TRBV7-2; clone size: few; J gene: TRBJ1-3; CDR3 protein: CASSLASFRAGNTIYF; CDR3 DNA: TGTGCCAGCAGCTTAGCCTCCTTCCGCGCTGGAAACACCATATATTTT
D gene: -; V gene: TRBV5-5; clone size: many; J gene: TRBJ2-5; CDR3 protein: CASSFEYQETQYF; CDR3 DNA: TGTGCCAGCAGCTTCGAGTACCAAGAGACCCAGTACTTC
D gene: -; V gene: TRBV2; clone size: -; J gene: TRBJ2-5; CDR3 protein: CASSQQGVQETQYF; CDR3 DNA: TGTGCCAGCAGTCAACAGGGCGTCCAAGAGACCCAGTACTTC
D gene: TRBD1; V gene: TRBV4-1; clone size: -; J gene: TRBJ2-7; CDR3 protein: CASSQGGQAAYEQYF; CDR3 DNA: TGCGCCAGCAGCCAAGGAGGACAGGCCGCCTACGAGCAGTACTTC
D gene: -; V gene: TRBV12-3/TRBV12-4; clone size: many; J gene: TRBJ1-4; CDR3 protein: CASSPLGEKLFF; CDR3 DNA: TGTGCCAGCAGTCCACTCGGGGAAAAACTGTTTTTT
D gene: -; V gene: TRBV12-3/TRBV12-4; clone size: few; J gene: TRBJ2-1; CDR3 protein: CASTLRNNEQFF; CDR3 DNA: TGTGCCAGCACCCTAAGAAACAATGAGCAGTTCTTC
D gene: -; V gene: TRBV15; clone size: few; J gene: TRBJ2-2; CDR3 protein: CATSRGTTGSTPGELFF; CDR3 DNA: TGTGCCACCAGCAGAGGAACGACGGGGAGTACCCCGGGGGAGCTGTTTTTT
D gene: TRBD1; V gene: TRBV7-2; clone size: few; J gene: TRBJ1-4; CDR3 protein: CASSSNRGPNEKLFF; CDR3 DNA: TGTGCCAGCAGCTCTAACAGGGGTCCTAATGAAAAACTGTTTTTT
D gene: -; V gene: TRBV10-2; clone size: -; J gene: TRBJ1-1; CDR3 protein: CASRGPGLNTEAFF; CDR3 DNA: TGCGCCAGCCGTGGTCCGGGTTTAAACACTGAAGCTTTCTTT
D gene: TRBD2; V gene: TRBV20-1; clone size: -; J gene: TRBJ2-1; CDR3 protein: CSAPAVGGGETYNEQFF; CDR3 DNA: TGCAGTGCCCCCGCGGTGGGCGGGGGGGAGACCTACAATGAGCAGTTCTTC
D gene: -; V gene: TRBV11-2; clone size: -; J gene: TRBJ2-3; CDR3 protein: CASAYPGTGDTQYF; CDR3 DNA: TGTGCCAGCGCCTACCCTGGCACGGGAGATACGCAGTATTTT
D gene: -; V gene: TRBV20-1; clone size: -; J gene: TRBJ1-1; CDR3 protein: CSASQGIPEAFF; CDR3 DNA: TGCAGTGCTAGTCAGGGAATCCCTGAAGCTTTCTTT
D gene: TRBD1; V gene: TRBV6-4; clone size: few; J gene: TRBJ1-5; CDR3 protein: CASSDPDRGPYSNQPQHF; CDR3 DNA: TGTGCCAGCAGTGACCCGGACAGGGGGCCTTATAGCAATCAGCCCCAGCATTTT
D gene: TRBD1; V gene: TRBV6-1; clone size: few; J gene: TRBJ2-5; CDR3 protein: CASSLRQGAKETQYF; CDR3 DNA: TGTGCCAGCAGCCTCCGACAGGGGGCAAAAGAGACCCAGTACTTC
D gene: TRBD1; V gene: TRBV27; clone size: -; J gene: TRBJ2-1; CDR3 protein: CASSFVQGSEQFF; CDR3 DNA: TGTGCCAGCAGTTTTGTACAGGGGAGTGAGCAGTTCTTC
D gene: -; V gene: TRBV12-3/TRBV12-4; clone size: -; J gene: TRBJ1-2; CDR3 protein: CASSLLESNYGYTF; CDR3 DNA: TGTGCCAGCAGTCTACTAGAATCAAACTATGGCTACACCTTC
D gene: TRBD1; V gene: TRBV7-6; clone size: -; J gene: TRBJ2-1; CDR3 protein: CASSTGTGGYEQFF; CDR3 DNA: TGTGCCAGCAGCACCGGGACAGGGGGCTATGAGCAGTTCTTC